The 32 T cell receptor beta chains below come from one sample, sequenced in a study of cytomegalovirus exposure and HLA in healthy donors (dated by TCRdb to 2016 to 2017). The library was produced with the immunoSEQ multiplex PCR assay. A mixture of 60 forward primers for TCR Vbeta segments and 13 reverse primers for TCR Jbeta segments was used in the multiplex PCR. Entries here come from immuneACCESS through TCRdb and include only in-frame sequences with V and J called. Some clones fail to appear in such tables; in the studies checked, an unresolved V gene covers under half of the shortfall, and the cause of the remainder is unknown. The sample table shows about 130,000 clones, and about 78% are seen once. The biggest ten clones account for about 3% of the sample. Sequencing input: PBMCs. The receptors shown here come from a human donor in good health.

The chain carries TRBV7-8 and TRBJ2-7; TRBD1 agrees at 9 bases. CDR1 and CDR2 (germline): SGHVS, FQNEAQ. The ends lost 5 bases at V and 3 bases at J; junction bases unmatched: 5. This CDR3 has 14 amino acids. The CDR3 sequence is CASSGTGSGYEQYF. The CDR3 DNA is TGTGCCAGCAGCGGGACAGGGTCTGGCTACGAGCAGTACTTC.

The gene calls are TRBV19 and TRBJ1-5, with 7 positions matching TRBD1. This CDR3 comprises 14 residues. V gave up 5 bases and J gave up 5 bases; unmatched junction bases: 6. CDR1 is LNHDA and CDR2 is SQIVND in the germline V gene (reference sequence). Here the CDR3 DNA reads TGTGCCAGTAGTGTTTCAGGGGGTCATCAGCCCCAGCATTTT. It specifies CASSVSGGHQPQHF. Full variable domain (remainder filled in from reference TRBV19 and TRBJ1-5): DGGITQSPKYLFRKEGQNVTLSCEQNLNHDAMYWYRQDPGQGLRLIYYSQIVNDFQKGDIAEGYSVSREKKESFPLTVTSAQKNPTAFYLCASSVSGGHQPQHFGDGTRLSIL.

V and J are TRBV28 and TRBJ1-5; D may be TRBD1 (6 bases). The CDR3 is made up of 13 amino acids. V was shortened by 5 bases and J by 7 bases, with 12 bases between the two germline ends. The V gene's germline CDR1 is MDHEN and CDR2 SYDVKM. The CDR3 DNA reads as TGTGCCAGCAGTACACAGGGCCTGCAGCCCCAGCATTTT. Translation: CASSTQGLQPQHF.

This CDR3 is CASRLGGQRTYEQYF. The CDR3 region has the DNA TGTGCCAGCAGGCTGGGGGGACAGCGCACCTACGAGCAGTACTTC. The genes are TRBV6-1 and TRBJ2-7, with a weak D call TRBD1 (7 bases). The CDR3 is 15 amino acids. Trimming shortened V by 6 bases and J by 2 bases, and 17 bases separated the two germline ends. Germline CDR1 MNHNS, CDR2 SASEGT.

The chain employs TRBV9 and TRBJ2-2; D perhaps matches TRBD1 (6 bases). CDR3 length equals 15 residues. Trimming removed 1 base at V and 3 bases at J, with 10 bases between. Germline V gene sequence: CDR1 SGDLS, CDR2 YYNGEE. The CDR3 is CASSVSQGYTGELFF. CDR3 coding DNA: TGTGCCAGCAGCGTATCCCAGGGGTACACCGGGGAGCTGTTTTTT. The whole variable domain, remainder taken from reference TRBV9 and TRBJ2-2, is DSGVTQTPKHLITATGQRVTLRCSPRSGDLSVYWYQQSLDQGLQFLIQYYNGEERAKGNILERFSAQQFPDLHSELNLSSLELGDSALYFCASSVSQGYTGELFFGEGSRLTVL.

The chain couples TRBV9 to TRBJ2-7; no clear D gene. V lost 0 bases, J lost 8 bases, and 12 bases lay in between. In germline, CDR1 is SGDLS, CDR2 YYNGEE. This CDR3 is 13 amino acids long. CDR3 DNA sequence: TGTGCCAGCAGCGTAGACAGTCTGGCGAAGCAGTACTTC. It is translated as CASSVDSLAKQYF. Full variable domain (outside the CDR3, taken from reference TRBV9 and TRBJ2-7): DSGVTQTPKHLITATGQRVTLRCSPRSGDLSVYWYQQSLDQGLQFLIQYYNGEERAKGNILERFSAQQFPDLHSELNLSSLELGDSALYFCASSVDSLAKQYFGPGTRLTVT.

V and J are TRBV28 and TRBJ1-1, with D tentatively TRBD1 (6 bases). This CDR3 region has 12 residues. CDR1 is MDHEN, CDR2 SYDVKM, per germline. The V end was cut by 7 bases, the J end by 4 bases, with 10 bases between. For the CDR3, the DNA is TGTGCCAGCATTACACAGGGCACTGAAGCTTTCTTT. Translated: CASITQGTEAFF. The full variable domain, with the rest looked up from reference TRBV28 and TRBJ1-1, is DVKVTQSSRYLVKRTGEKVFLECVQDMDHENMFWYRQDPGLGLRLIYFSYDVKMKEKGDIPEGYSVSREKKERFSLILESASTNQTSMYLCASITQGTEAFFGQGTRLTVV.

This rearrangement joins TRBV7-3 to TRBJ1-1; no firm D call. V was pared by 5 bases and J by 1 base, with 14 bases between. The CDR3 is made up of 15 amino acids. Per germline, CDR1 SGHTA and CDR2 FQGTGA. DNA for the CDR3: TGTGCCAGCAGCCTCTCTTACAGCCCGAACACTGAAGCTTTCTTT. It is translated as CASSLSYSPNTEAFF.

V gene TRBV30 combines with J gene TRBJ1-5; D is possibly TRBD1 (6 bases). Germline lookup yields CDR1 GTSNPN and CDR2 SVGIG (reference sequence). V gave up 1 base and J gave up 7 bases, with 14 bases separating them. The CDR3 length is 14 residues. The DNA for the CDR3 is TGTGCCTGGAGTGCGGGGGGCGCAGGACAGCCCCAGCATTTT. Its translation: CAWSAGGAGQPQHF.

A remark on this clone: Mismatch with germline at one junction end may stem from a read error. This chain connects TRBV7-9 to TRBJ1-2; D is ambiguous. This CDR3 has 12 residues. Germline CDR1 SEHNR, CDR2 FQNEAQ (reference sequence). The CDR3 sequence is CSSSRLDYGYTF. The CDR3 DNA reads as TGTTCCAGCAGCCGACTAGACTATGGCTACACCTTC.

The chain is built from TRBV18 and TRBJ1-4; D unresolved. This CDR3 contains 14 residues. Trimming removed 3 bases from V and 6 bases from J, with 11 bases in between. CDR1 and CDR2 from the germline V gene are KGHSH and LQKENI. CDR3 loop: CASSPTAPDEKLFF. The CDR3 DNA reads TGTGCCAGCTCACCGACTGCCCCCGATGAAAAACTGTTTTTT.

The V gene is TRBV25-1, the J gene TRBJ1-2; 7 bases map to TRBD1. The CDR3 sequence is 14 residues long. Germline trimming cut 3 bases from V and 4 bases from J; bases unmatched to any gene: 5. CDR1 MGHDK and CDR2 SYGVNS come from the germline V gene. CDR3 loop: CASSEGDSPYGYTF. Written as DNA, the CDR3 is TGTGCCAGCAGTGAGGGGGACAGTCCCTATGGCTACACCTTC.

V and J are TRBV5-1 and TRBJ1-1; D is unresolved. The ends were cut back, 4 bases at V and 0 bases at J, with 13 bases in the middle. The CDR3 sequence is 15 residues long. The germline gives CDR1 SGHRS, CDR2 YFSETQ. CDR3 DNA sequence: TGCGCCAGCAGCCAAGGCCAGCGCATGAACACTGAAGCTTTCTTT. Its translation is CASSQGQRMNTEAFF. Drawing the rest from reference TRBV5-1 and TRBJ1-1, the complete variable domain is KAGVTQTPRYLIKTRGQQVTLSCSPISGHRSVSWYQQTPGQGLQFLFEYFSETQRNKGNFPGRFSGRQFSNSRSEMNVSTLELGDSALYLCASSQGQRMNTEAFFGQGTRLTVV.

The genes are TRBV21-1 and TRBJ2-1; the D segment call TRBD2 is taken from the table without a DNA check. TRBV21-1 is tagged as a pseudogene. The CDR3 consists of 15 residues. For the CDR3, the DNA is TGTGCCAGCAGCCGTTTGGGGGGGCCCTACAATGAGCAGTTCTTC. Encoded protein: CASSRLGGPYNEQFF.

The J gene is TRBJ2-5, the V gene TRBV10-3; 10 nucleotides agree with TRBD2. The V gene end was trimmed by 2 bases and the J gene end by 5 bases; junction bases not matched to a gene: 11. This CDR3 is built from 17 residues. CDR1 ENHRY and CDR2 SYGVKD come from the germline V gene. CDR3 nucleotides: TGTGCCATCAGTGAGGGGACTCCTAGCGGGAGAAAGGAGACCCAGTACTTC. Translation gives CAISEGTPSGRKETQYF.

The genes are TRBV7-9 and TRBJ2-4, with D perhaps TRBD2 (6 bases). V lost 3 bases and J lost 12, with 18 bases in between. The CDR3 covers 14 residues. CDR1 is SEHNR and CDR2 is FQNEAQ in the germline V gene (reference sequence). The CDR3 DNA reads TGTGCCAGCAGCTTCGGGGGAGGAGAAAGTCATCAGTACTTC. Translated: CASSFGGGESHQYF.

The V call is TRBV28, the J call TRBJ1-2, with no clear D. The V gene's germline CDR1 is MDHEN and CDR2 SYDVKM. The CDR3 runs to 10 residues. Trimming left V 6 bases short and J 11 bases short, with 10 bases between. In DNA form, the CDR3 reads TGTGCCAGCAGGTTAGACGGGTACACCTTC. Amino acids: CASRLDGYTF.

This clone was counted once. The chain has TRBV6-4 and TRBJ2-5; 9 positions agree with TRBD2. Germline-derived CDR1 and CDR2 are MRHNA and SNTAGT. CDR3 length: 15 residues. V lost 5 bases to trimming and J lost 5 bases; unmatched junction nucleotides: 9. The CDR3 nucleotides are TGTGCCAGCAGTCCTCAAGCGGGAGGAGGGGAGACCCAGTACTTC. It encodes CASSPQAGGGETQYF.

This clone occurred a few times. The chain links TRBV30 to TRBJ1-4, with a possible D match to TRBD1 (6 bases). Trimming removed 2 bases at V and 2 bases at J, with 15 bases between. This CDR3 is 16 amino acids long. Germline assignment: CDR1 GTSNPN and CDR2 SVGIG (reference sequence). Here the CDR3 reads CAWSRGGAATNEKLFF. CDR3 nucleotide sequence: TGTGCCTGGAGTCGTGGGGGGGCAGCGACTAATGAAAAACTGTTTTTT.

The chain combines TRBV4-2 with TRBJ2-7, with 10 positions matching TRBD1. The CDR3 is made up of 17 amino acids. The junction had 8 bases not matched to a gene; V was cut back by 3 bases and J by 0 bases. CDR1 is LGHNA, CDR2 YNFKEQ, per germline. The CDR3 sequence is CASSQETGTGDSYEQYF. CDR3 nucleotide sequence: TGTGCCAGCAGCCAGGAGACCGGGACAGGGGACTCCTACGAGCAGTACTTC.

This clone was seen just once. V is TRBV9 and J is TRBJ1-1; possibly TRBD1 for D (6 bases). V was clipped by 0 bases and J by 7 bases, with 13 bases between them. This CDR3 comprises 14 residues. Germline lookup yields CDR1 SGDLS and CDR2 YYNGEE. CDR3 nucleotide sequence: TGTGCCAGCAGCGTAGACGGGGGGCAGGGTGAAGCTTTCTTT. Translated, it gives CASSVDGGQGEAFF.

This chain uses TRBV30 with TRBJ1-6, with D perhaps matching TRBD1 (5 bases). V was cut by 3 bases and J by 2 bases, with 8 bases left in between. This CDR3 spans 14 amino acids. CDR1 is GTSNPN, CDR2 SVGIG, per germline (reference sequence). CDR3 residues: CAWRQGTYNSPLHF. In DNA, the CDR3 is TGTGCCTGGAGGCAGGGTACCTATAATTCACCCCTCCACTTT.

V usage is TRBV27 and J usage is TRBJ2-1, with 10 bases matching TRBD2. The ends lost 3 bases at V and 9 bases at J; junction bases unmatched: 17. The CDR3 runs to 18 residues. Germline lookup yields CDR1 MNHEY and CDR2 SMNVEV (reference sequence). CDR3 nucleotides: TGTGCCAGCAGTTTTTTGGCTAGCGGGAGACCTACCCGAGGTGAGCAGTTCTTC. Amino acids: CASSFLASGRPTRGEQFF.

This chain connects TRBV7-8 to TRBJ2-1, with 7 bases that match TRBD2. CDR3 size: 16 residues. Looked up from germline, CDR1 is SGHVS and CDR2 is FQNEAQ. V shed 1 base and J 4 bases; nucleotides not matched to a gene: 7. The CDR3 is CASSLEWGGIYNEQFF. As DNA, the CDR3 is TGTGCCAGCAGCTTAGAGTGGGGAGGGATTTACAATGAGCAGTTCTTC. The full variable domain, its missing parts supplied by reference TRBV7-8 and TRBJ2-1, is GAGVSQSPRYKVAKRGQDVALRCDPISGHVSLFWYQQALGQGPEFLTYFQNEAQLDKSGLPSDRFFAERPEGSVSTLKIQRTQQEDSAVYLCASSLEWGGIYNEQFFGPGTRLTVL.

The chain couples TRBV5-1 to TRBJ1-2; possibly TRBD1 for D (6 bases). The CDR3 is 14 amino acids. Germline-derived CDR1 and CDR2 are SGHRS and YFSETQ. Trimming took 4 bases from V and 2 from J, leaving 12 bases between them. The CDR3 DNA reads TGCGCCAGCAGCCAGGGGTCTACGAACTATGGCTACACCTTC. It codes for CASSQGSTNYGYTF.

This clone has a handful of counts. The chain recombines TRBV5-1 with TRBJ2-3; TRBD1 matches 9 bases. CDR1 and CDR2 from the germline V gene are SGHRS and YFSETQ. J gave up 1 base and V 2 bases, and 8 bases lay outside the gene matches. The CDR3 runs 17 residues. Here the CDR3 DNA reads TGCGCCAGCAGCTTTTTCCACCGGGACAGGGGCACAGATACGCAGTATTTT. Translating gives CASSFFHRDRGTDTQYF. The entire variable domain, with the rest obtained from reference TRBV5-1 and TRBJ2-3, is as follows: KAGVTQTPRYLIKTRGQQVTLSCSPISGHRSVSWYQQTPGQGLQFLFEYFSETQRNKGNFPGRFSGRQFSNSRSEMNVSTLELGDSALYLCASSFFHRDRGTDTQYFGPGTRLTVL.

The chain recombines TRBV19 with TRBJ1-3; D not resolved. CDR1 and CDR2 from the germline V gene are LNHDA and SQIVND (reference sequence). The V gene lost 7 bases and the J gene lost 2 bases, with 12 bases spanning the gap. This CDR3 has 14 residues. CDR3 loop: CASKGRGPGNTIYF. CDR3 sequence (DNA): TGTGCCAGTAAGGGTCGGGGTCCTGGAAACACCATATATTTT.

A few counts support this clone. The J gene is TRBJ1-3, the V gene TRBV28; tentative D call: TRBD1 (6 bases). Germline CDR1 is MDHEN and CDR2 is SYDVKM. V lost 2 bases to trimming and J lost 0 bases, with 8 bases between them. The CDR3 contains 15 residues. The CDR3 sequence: CASSLGGASGNTIYF. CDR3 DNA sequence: TGTGCCAGCAGTTTAGGGGGGGCCTCTGGAAACACCATATATTTT.

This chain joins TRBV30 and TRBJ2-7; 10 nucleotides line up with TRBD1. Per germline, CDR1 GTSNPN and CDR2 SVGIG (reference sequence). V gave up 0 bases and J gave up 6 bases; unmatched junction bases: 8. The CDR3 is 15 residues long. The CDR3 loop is CAWSVGRTGGPEQYF. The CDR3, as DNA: TGTGCCTGGAGTGTAGGTAGGACAGGGGGGCCCGAGCAGTACTTC.

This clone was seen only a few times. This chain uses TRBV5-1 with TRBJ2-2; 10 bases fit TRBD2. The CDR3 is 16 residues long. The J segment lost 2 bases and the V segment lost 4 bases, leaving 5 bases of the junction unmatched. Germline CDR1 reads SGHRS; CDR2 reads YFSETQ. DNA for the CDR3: TGCGCCAGCAGCCAAGGACTAGCGGCCAACACCGGGGAGCTGTTTTTT. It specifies CASSQGLAANTGELFF.

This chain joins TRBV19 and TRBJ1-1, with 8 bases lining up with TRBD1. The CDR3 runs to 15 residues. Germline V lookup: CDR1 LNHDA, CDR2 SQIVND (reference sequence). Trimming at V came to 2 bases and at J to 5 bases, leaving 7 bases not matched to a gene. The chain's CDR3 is CASSINSDRGTEAFF. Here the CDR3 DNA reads TGTGCCAGTAGTATAAACTCAGACAGGGGAACTGAAGCTTTCTTT.

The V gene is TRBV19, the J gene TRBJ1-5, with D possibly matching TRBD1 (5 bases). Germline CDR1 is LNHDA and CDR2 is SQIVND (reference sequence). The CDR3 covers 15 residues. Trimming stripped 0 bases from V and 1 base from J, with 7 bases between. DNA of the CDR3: TGTGCCAGTAGTATAGAACAGGAGAGCAATCAGCCCCAGCATTTT. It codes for CASSIEQESNQPQHF.